This T cell receptor beta chain was obtained from a study of blood T cell repertoires in COVID-19 (dated by TCRdb to about 2020). For the wider study: Samples covering the acute and convalescent phases of COVID-19 were provided by collaborators in the United States, Italy and Spain. The prospective study material was composed of cDNA or gDNA derived from T cells, B-cell-depleted T cells, or PBMCs. Subjects who had been exposed to COVID-19, were actively infected with it, or had recovered from it provided the deeply sampled blood TCRbeta repertoires that made up the dataset. The repertoires were released in a freely available public database intended as a resource for research on the immune response to SARS-CoV-2. Samples were obtained from the ongoing ImmuneRACE study (first 160 participants) and from 1,200 or so subjects provided by 6 global collaborators. The sample metadata nearly always contained a de-identified subject ID, COVID-19 status, age in years and sex. Where available, HLA class I and class II types were obtained from metadata supplied by the sample provider rather than from assay-based typing. What the work shows at the level of the full study, not this receptor alone: Clinical and demographic metadata were provided uncurated, with the amount varying by source and participant.

Each collaborating institution followed its own protocols to collect whole blood in K2EDTA tubes. For TCRbeta analysis, collaborators shipped samples as frozen whole blood, isolated PBMCs, or DNA extracted from either of those sample types. Reading the germline V gene gives CDR1 SGHTS and CDR2 YDEGEE. The CDR3 sequence holds 16 residues, the cysteine and phenylalanine included. Solely the CDR3 DNA is kept, with 48 bases framed from the first base. Trimming at the junction amounts to 1 base on V and 10 bases on J, and the germline ends lie 18 bases apart. This clone turned up a few times. No antigen is known for it. Base-call qualities are not available, and no considerably larger clone is one nucleotide away. TCRbeta CDR3 regions were amplified from genomic DNA using the immunoSEQ Assay, a bias-controlled multiplex PCR. Processing in the source paper ran as follows. Within the assay, amplification of reference gene primers was used to estimate how many nucleated cells each sample contained. To quantify the absolute abundance of each unique TCRbeta CDR3 rearrangement, sequence reads were collapsed and filtered. For each sample, productive Simpson clonality was calculated by taking the square root of Simpson's diversity index across productive rearrangements. As stored in TCRdb, this immuneACCESS dataset retains in-frame rearrangements with V and J assigned. A fraction of the clones does not appear; measured against another copy, unresolved V genes explain less than half of the discrepancy, and the remainder lacks a known reason. V and J calls and clone size are copied from that table; D and trimming were computed from the DNA. For this sample there are just under 35,000 clones; 90% appear just once. About 39% of the sample goes to the ten largest clones.

The sample was peripheral blood. The source is a man in his fifties or sixties with active or convalescent COVID-19. The V gene is TRBV5-8 and the J gene is TRBJ1-6, and perhaps TRBD1 as D gene, on 5 matching bases. The DNA sequence reads TGTGCCAGCAGCTTGTCTTTAGGGGCCCATAGGTCACCCCTCCACTTT. It translates as CASSLSLGAHRSPLHF.